This T cell receptor (beta chain) was identified during a study of memory CD4+ T cells and cytomegalovirus serostatus. Across the study: Of the healthy Belgian adults, 9 or 10 were CMV seropositive and about 24 seronegative.

The CDR3 contains 14 residues. Trimming removed 6 bases at V and 2 bases at J, with 10 bases between. CDR1 and CDR2 from the germline V gene are MNHEY and SVGAGI. Only in-frame clones appear in the TCRdb table, and some are missing; sequencing was by immunoSEQ multiplex PCR. The sample shows some 50,000 clones, just over 75% of them seen only once. Broader study findings: The CMV-associated TCR signature appears largely within the CD4+ memory repertoire.

The sort gate was single viable CD3+CD4+CD8-CD45RO+ cells for memory CD4+ T cells. Serostatus was set by detecting CMV pp150, pp28, p38, p52 IgG. Notes on this clone: Its antigen remains unidentified.

The J gene is TRBJ2-2, the V gene TRBV6-5, with D unresolved. The sequenced material came from memory CD4+ T cells from blood. This clonotype originated in an adult in good health and CMV-seronegative. The CDR3 protein is CASRFRPNTGELFF. The CDR3, as DNA: TGTGCCAGCAGGTTCAGACCTAACACCGGGGAGCTGTTTTTT.